Shown below are 28 T cell receptor beta chains from a single sample sequenced in a study of blood T cell repertoires in COVID-19 (dated by TCRdb to 2018 to 2021). Libraries were built with the immunoSEQ multiplex PCR assay. This is the immuneACCESS table as TCRdb keeps it, with only in-frame sequences that have V and J called. A part of the clones is gone; compared with another copy, unresolved V genes explain less than half, and the rest is unexplained. The sample data list more than 200,000 clones, and about nine tenths of these were observed just once. Around 2.9% of the sample is in the top ten clones. Sequenced material: peripheral blood. All receptors come from a woman between 55 and 75 years old with acute or convalescent COVID-19.

This clone was recorded once. The V gene is TRBV5-4, the J gene TRBJ2-7; 8 bases are a match to TRBD1. CDR3 length equals 17 residues. V lost 2 bases to trimming and J lost 2 bases; unmatched junction nucleotides: 12. Germline V gene lookup returns CDR1 SGHNT and CDR2 YYREEE (reference sequence). The CDR3 sequence: CASSFYFYLQGAYEQYF. DNA for the CDR3: TGTGCCAGCAGCTTTTATTTTTATCTACAGGGGGCCTACGAGCAGTACTTC.

This sequence joins TRBV19 and TRBJ1-2; D is unresolved. V lost 8 bases to trimming and J lost 5 bases, with 15 bases between them. The CDR3 spans 13 residues. CDR1 and CDR2 (germline): LNHDA, SQIVND (reference sequence). CDR3 bases: TGTGCCAGTCTTCCGGGAGGGAGGTATGGCTACACCTTC. Amino acids: CASLPGGRYGYTF.

The chain couples TRBV3-1 (or the pseudogene TRBV3-2) to TRBJ2-1; D is unclear. CDR3 length equals 13 residues. Germline CDR1 reads LGHDT; CDR2 reads YNNKEL (reference sequence). Trimming shortened V by 1 base and J by 3 bases, and 4 bases separated the two germline ends. CDR3 bases: TGTGCCAGCAGCCAAGTAGACTACAATGAGCAGTTCTTC. As protein: CASSQVDYNEQFF.

The chain joins TRBV2 to TRBJ1-2, with TRBD1 matching over 9 bases. With 3 bases clipped from V and 7 bases from J, the junction kept 9 bases outside the gene matches. Germline CDR1 SNHLY, CDR2 FYNNEI. This CDR3 has 15 residues. CDR3 loop: CASSEEGQGISGYTF. CDR3 in DNA: TGTGCCAGCAGTGAGGAGGGACAGGGCATAAGTGGCTACACCTTC.

A note on this clone: Its ends do not fully match the called genes, so a read error is possible. This chain uses TRBV2 with TRBJ2-7, with TRBD1 identical over 8 bases. The CDR3 extends over 14 amino acids. Germline-derived CDR1 and CDR2 are SNHLY and FYNNEI. For the CDR3, the DNA is TGTGCCGGCAGGACAGGGACCCCACCCTACGAGCAGTACTTC. This gives the protein CAGRTGTPPYEQYF.

The chain has TRBV13 and TRBJ2-3, with TRBD2 identical over 11 bases. Germline CDR1 and CDR2: PRHDT and FYEKMQ (reference sequence). V lost 0 bases and J lost 3; bases outside the gene matches: 5. The length of the CDR3 is 17 residues. The CDR3 DNA reads as TGTGCCAGCAGCTTAGGCCCGACTAGCGGGGCGACAGATACGCAGTATTTT. Amino acids: CASSLGPTSGATDTQYF.

V and J are TRBV21-1 and TRBJ1-2; the table's D call, TRBD1, was not checked against the DNA. TRBV21-1 is deemed a pseudogene. This CDR3 contains 15 residues. CDR3 sequence (DNA): TGTGCCAGCAGCAAAGAAGGTCAGGGTATCTATGGCTACACCTTC. Protein product: CASSKEGQGIYGYTF.

This chain joins TRBV6-5 and TRBJ1-2; no clear D. Germline lookup yields CDR1 MNHEY and CDR2 SVGAGI. The CDR3 runs to 13 residues. V lost 0 bases and J lost 8, with 10 bases in between. This CDR3 is CASSYSWREGYTF. In DNA form, the CDR3 reads TGTGCCAGCAGTTACTCGTGGAGGGAGGGCTACACCTTC.

The chain carries TRBV10-1 and TRBJ2-2; no reliable D call. The CDR3 is made up of 13 amino acids. V lost 5 bases and J lost 5, with 9 bases in between. Per germline, CDR1 WNHNN and CDR2 SYGVQD (reference sequence). The CDR3 DNA reads TGCGCCAGCAGTTATGAGGCTACCGGGGAGCTGTTTTTT. Amino acids: CASSYEATGELFF.

The genes are TRBV19 and TRBJ2-4; D perhaps matches TRBD2 (5 bases). CDR1 is LNHDA and CDR2 is SQIVND in the germline V gene (reference sequence). CDR3 size: 15 residues. V lost 0 bases and J lost 0, with 6 bases in between. The CDR3 coding sequence is TGTGCCAGTAGTATAGAAGGGAGAGCCAAAAACATTCAGTACTTC. Its translation: CASSIEGRAKNIQYF.

The chain uses TRBV11-3 and TRBJ2-5; D possibly corresponds to TRBD2 (5 bases). There are 12 residues in the CDR3. Germline values: CDR1 SGHNT, CDR2 YENEEA. Trimming stripped 5 bases from V and 7 bases from J, with 11 bases between. CDR3 bases: TGTGCCAGCAGCAGTCTAGCTGGGACCCAGTACTTC. It translates to CASSSLAGTQYF.

This sequence joins TRBV4-2 and TRBJ1-1, with TRBD1 identical over 8 bases. V gave up 0 bases and J gave up 1 base; unmatched junction bases: 10. The V gene's germline CDR1 is LGHNA and CDR2 YNFKEQ. CDR3 length: 18 amino acids. CDR3 sequence: CASSQDPGQGIWNTEAFF. CDR3 nucleotides: TGTGCCAGCAGCCAAGATCCAGGACAGGGTATCTGGAACACTGAAGCTTTCTTT.

The chain uses TRBV29-1 and TRBJ2-7; 16 bases are a match to TRBD2. With V trimmed by 6 bases and J by 5 bases, 13 bases remained unmatched. The CDR3 is 17 residues long. Germline V gene data show CDR1 as SQVTM and CDR2 as ANQGSEA. CDR3 loop: CSVKPGLAGGPYDEQYF. The CDR3 region has the DNA TGCAGCGTCAAACCGGGACTAGCGGGAGGGCCGTACGACGAGCAGTACTTC.

The chain employs TRBV5-8 and TRBJ2-4; tentative D call: TRBD2 (6 bases). This CDR3 contains 16 residues. V shed 5 bases and J shed 1 base, with 16 bases lying between them. In germline, CDR1 is SGHTS, CDR2 YDEGEE. CDR3 region: CASSISYSGAKNIQYF. CDR3 DNA sequence: TGTGCCAGCAGTATTAGCTACAGCGGGGCCAAAAACATTCAGTACTTC.

V and J are TRBV6-5 and TRBJ2-1, with TRBD2 matching over 7 bases. The V gene end was trimmed by 2 bases and the J gene end by 4 bases; junction bases not matched to a gene: 5. This CDR3 is 15 amino acids long. Germline loops: CDR1 MNHEY, CDR2 SVGAGI. The CDR3: CASSYETSSYNEQFF. The CDR3 DNA is TGTGCCAGCAGTTACGAGACTAGCAGTTACAATGAGCAGTTCTTC.

This clone has more than one count but fewer than ten. J is TRBJ1-2 and V is TRBV28; D remains unclear. V was clipped by 7 bases and J by 1 base, with 19 bases between them. Germline CDR1 and CDR2: MDHEN and SYDVKM. This CDR3 spans 16 amino acids. The CDR3 here is CASTPPGGSGNYGYTF. CDR3 bases: TGTGCCAGCACCCCCCCGGGAGGTTCTGGTAACTATGGCTACACCTTC.

The V and J genes are TRBV6-5 and TRBJ2-7; D might be TRBD2 (6 bases). Per the germline V gene, CDR1 is MNHEY and CDR2 is SVGAGI. Trimming removed 7 bases from V and 4 bases from J, with 20 bases in between. The CDR3 length is 15 residues. CDR3 nucleotides: TGTGCCAGCAAGATACAGGAGGGAGGAATTTACGAGCAGTACTTC. Its translation is CASKIQEGGIYEQYF.

This chain links TRBV2 with TRBJ1-4; D call uncertain. The V gene lost 10 bases and the J gene lost 5 bases, with 14 bases spanning the gap. Germline values: CDR1 SNHLY, CDR2 FYNNEI. The CDR3 extends over 13 amino acids. CDR3 bases: TGTGCCACTTCACAGAGAAAAAATGAAAAACTGTTTTTT. It encodes CATSQRKNEKLFF.

The chain is built from TRBV28 and TRBJ1-2; tentatively, D is TRBD1 (6 bases). Germline loops: CDR1 MDHEN, CDR2 SYDVKM. V dropped 5 bases and J dropped 4 bases, with 17 bases sitting between them. The CDR3 is 15 amino acids. The CDR3 loop reads CASSTPGGHTYGYTF. Here the CDR3 DNA reads TGTGCCAGCAGTACCCCGGGGGGGCATACCTATGGCTACACCTTC.

This clone was seen a single time. V usage is TRBV9 and J usage is TRBJ1-1, with D perhaps matching TRBD1 (6 bases). The germline V gene encodes CDR1 SGDLS and CDR2 YYNGEE. The V end was cut by 0 bases, the J end by 5 bases, with 11 bases between. This CDR3 contains 14 residues. CDR3 coding DNA: TGTGCCAGCAGCGTAGTCCCCACAGGGACTGAAGCTTTCTTT. This gives the protein CASSVVPTGTEAFF.

The chain has TRBV10-1 and TRBJ1-2, with 9 bases matching TRBD1. The CDR3 extends over 13 amino acids. With V trimmed by 6 bases and J by 5 bases, 4 bases remained unmatched. CDR1 is WNHNN, CDR2 SYGVQD, per germline (reference sequence). This chain's CDR3 is CASSRGQGYGYTF. Written as DNA, the CDR3 is TGCGCCAGCAGCCGAGGACAGGGGTATGGCTACACCTTC.

The chain is built from TRBV11-1 and TRBJ2-1, with D possibly being TRBD2 (5 bases). The CDR3 totals 15 residues. Germline V gene data show CDR1 as SGHAT and CDR2 as FQDESV (reference sequence). V was pared by 1 base and J by 3 bases, with 10 bases between. This chain's CDR3 is CASSLGPEGYNEQFF. CDR3 nucleotide sequence: TGTGCCAGCAGCTTAGGCCCCGAGGGCTACAATGAGCAGTTCTTC.

This rearrangement joins TRBV7-2 to TRBJ1-4; possibly TRBD1 for D (5 bases). The CDR3 has 15 amino acids. CDR1 is SGHTA and CDR2 is FQGNSA in the germline V gene. V dropped 4 bases and J dropped 3 bases, with 12 bases sitting between them. The CDR3 here is CASSSEGASNEKLFF. The CDR3 DNA is TGTGCCAGCAGCTCCGAAGGGGCTTCTAATGAAAAACTGTTTTTT.

This clone came up once. The chain has TRBV7-3 and TRBJ2-5; 10 bases agree with TRBD1. CDR1 is SGHTA, CDR2 FQGTGA, per germline. V lost 8 bases to trimming and J lost 3 bases; unmatched junction nucleotides: 3. The CDR3 is 13 residues long. The DNA for the CDR3 is TGTGCCAGCGGACAGGGGGTTGAAGAGACCCAGTACTTC. Protein product: CASGQGVEETQYF.

This rearrangement joins TRBV2 to TRBJ2-7, with a weak D call TRBD1 (6 bases). This CDR3 spans 14 amino acids. V lost 4 bases, J lost 7 bases, and 17 bases lay in between. CDR1 is SNHLY, CDR2 FYNNEI, per germline. The CDR3 reads CASSVQGSRGEQYF. CDR3 nucleotides: TGTGCCAGCAGTGTACAGGGCTCTAGGGGGGAGCAGTACTTC.

The J gene is TRBJ1-3, the V gene TRBV19; D unclear. V shed 9 bases and J shed 0 bases, with 9 bases lying between them. CDR1 and CDR2 from the germline V gene are LNHDA and SQIVND (reference sequence). The CDR3 loop spans 13 amino acids. CDR3 DNA: TGTGCCAGCCCGACTCCCTCTGGAAACACCATATATTTT. Its translation: CASPTPSGNTIYF.

V gene TRBV15 combines with J gene TRBJ1-1; possibly TRBD1 for D (6 bases). V was cut by 10 bases and J by 4 bases, with 22 bases left in between. CDR1 and CDR2 from the germline V gene are LNHNV and YYDKDF (reference sequence). The CDR3 has 15 amino acids. The CDR3 region has the DNA TGTGCCATCGACCAGCGACAGGCCCGTGGCACTGAAGCTTTCTTT. Translating gives CAIDQRQARGTEAFF.

The rearrangement links TRBV28 to TRBJ1-5, with D unresolved. The V gene lost 11 bases and the J gene lost 1 base, with 12 bases spanning the gap. Per germline, CDR1 MDHEN and CDR2 SYDVKM. The length of the CDR3 is 13 residues. CDR3 residues: CAGGGPSNQPQHF. The CDR3 DNA sequence: TGTGCCGGCGGAGGCCCCAGCAATCAGCCCCAGCATTTT.